This T cell receptor beta chain was observed in a study of cytomegalovirus exposure and HLA in healthy donors. On this clone: Antigen: not known.

Trimming stripped 0 bases from V and 2 bases from J, with 9 bases between. The CDR3 has 14 residues. CDR1 SGHDT and CDR2 YYEEEE come from the germline V gene. Study-level findings and limits: As was reported, the HLA-A and HLA-B alleles of most subjects were accurately predicted from TCR beta sequences.

Primers included in the PCR were 60 Vbeta and 13 Jbeta primers. Profiling relied on immunoSEQ multiplex PCR, and the TCRdb table lists in-frame clones only, not all of them. The sample table sets out over 75,000 clones. The specimen was PBMCs. The source of this sequence is a man in his fifties in good health and CMV-seronegative. V gene TRBV5-6 combines with J gene TRBJ2-7; the D gene is possibly TRBD1 (6 bases). Here the CDR3 DNA reads TGTGCCAGCAGCTTGGTGTGGGGGCCCTACGAGCAGTACTTC. Translating it yields CASSLVWGPYEQYF.